This entry features one T cell receptor beta chain sequence. The antigen remains unidentified. CDR3 size: 15 residues. The ends were cut back, 4 bases at V and 1 base at J, with 14 bases in the middle. Germline CDR1 reads SGHVS; CDR2 reads FQNEAQ. This record comes from a study of T cell responses to AZD1222 COVID-19 vaccine. Points from the study as a whole: Only a handful of AZD1222 recipients, more than five in all, had baseline seropositivity.

Here immunoSEQ multiplex PCR was the method, and the copy in TCRdb shows in-frame clones only, minus some. This sample yields 85,000 to 100,000 clones, of which around 86% are seen a single time; roughly 6.3% belongs to the top ten. The chain uses TRBV7-8 and TRBJ2-7; D is possibly TRBD2 (5 bases). The sample here was peripheral blood, taken on day 0 of AZD1222 vaccination. This TCR derives from an adult in good health. The CDR3 bases are TGTGCCAGCAGCTCCAGGAGGCTTAGTTCCTACGAGCAGTACTTC. It is translated as CASSSRRLSSYEQYF.